This T cell receptor beta chain was documented in a study of technical replicates of blood from a few donors. V shed 0 bases and J 2 bases; nucleotides not matched to a gene: 3. CDR3 length: 15 amino acids. Germline V gene lookup returns CDR1 MNHEY and CDR2 SMNVEV (reference sequence). Libraries were prepared by immunoSEQ multiplex PCR; TCRdb keeps only in-frame clonotypes and omits some of them. The table records 75,000 to 100,000 clones, approximately 94% of them present only once. The chain has TRBV27 and TRBJ2-5; 7 bases align to TRBD1. The sequenced material came from T cells isolated from PBMCs. The sequence was collected from a human donor in good health. The DNA for the CDR3 is TGTGCCAGCAGTTTATCGGTCAGGGGGCAAGAGACCCAGTACTTC. This sequence encodes CASSLSVRGQETQYF.